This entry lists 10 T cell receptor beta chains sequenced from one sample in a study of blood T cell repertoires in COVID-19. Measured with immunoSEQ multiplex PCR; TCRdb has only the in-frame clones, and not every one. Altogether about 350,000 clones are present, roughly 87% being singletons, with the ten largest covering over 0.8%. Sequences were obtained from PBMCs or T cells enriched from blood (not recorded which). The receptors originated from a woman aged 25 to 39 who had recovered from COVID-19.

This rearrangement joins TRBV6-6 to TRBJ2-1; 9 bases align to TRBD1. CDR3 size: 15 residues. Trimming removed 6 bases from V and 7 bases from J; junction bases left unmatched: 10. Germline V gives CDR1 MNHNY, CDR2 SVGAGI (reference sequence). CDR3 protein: CASSRRGQGMNEQFF. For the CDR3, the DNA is TGTGCCAGCAGCAGGAGAGGACAGGGGATGAATGAGCAGTTCTTC.

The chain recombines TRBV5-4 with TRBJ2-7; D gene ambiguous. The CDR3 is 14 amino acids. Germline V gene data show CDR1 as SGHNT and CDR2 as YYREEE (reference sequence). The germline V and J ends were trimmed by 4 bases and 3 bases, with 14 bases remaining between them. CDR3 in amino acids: CASSPPGSDYEQYF. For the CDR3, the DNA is TGTGCCAGCAGCCCGCCCGGGTCCGACTACGAGCAGTACTTC.

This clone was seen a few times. CDR3 protein: CASSLASGTVNYGYTF. Here the CDR3 DNA reads TGTGCCAGCAGCTTAGCGTCCGGGACAGTTAACTATGGCTACACCTTC. J is TRBJ1-2 and V is TRBV7-9, with 7 bases aligning to TRBD1. Per the germline V gene, CDR1 is SEHNR and CDR2 is FQNEAQ (reference sequence). The V gene end was trimmed by 0 bases and the J gene end by 1 base; junction bases not matched to a gene: 5. The CDR3 consists of 16 residues.

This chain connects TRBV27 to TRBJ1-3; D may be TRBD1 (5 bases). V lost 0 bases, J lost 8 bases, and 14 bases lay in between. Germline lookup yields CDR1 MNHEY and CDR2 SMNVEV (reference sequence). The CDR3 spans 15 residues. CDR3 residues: CASSLSGREPDTIYF. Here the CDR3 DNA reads TGTGCCAGCAGTTTATCGGGGCGTGAGCCAGACACCATATATTTT.

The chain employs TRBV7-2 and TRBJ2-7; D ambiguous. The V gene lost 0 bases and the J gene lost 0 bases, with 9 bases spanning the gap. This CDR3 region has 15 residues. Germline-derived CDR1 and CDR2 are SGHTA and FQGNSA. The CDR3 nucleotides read TGTGCCAGCAGCTTAGCGGGCCCCAGCTCCTACGAGCAGTACTTC. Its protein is CASSLAGPSSYEQYF.

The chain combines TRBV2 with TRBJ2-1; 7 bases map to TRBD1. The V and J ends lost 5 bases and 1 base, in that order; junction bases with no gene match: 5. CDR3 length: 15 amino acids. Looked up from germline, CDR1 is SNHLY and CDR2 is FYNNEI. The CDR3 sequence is CASSYRDSSYNEQFF. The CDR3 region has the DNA TGTGCCAGCAGTTACCGGGACAGTTCCTACAATGAGCAGTTCTTC.

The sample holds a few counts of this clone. The CDR3 reads CASSRRRQGQGLNTGELFF. DNA for the CDR3: TGTGCCAGCAGTCGGAGGAGACAGGGACAGGGGCTGAACACCGGGGAGCTGTTTTTT. This chain connects TRBV6-6 to TRBJ2-2; 10 bases are a match to TRBD1. After removal of 5 bases from V and 1 base from J, the junction contained 13 bases not matched to a gene. The CDR3 is 19 amino acids. Germline values: CDR1 MNHNY, CDR2 SVGAGI (reference sequence).

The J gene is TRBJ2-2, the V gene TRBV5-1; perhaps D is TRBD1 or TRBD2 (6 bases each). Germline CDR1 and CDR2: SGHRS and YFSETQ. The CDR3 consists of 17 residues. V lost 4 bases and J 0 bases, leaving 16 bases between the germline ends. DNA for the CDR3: TGCGCCAGCAGCCTGGGGGGCGGGGCCGCGAACACCGGGGAGCTGTTTTTT. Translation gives CASSLGGGAANTGELFF.

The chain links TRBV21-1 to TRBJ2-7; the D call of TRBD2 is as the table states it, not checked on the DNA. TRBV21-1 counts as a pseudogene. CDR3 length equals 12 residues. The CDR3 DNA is TGTGCCAGGGCCGGGTCCAGTGGGGAGCAGTACTTC. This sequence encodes CARAGSSGEQYF.

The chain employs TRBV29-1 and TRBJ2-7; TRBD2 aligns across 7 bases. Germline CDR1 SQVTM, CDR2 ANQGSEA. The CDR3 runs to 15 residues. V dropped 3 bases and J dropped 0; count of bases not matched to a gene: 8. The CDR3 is CSVDWEGDDSYEQYF. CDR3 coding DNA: TGCAGCGTTGATTGGGAGGGTGACGACTCCTACGAGCAGTACTTC.